These 23 T cell receptor beta chains originate from one sample sequenced in a study of blood T cell repertoires in COVID-19. Here immunoSEQ multiplex PCR was the method, and the copy in TCRdb shows in-frame clones only, minus some. The sample has under 300,000 clones; roughly nine tenths are singletons. The sequencing input was peripheral blood. The receptors shown here come from a man aged 55-75 years with acute or convalescent COVID-19.

V gene TRBV18 combines with J gene TRBJ2-7, with TRBD1 matching 7 bases. Germline trimming cut 1 base from V and 0 bases from J; bases unmatched to any gene: 6. Germline-derived CDR1 and CDR2 are KGHSH and LQKENI. The length of the CDR3 is 16 residues. DNA of the CDR3: TGTGCCAGCTCACCACGACAGGGACCGAGCTCCTACGAGCAGTACTTC. Protein: CASSPRQGPSSYEQYF.

This clone was observed a single time. The rearrangement links TRBV6-1 to TRBJ1-2; D is undetermined. The germline V gene has CDR1 MNHNS and CDR2 SASEGT. Trimming took 0 bases from V and 5 from J, leaving 4 bases between them. This CDR3 has 12 residues. The CDR3 DNA is TGTGCCAGCAGTGAAGCGAGTTATGGCTACACCTTC. Translated, it gives CASSEASYGYTF.

J is TRBJ2-5 and V is TRBV4-2; possible D gene TRBD2, 5 bases. CDR1 LGHNA and CDR2 YNFKEQ come from the germline V gene. The CDR3 runs to 16 residues. The ends were cut back, 4 bases at V and 2 bases at J, with 17 bases in the middle. The CDR3 here is CASSPTGSGWQETQYF. Here the CDR3 DNA reads TGTGCCAGCAGCCCCACCGGGTCGGGGTGGCAAGAGACCCAGTACTTC.

V gene TRBV7-9 combines with J gene TRBJ2-2; TRBD2 is a possible D gene (6 bases). V lost 2 bases, J lost 6 bases, and 13 bases lay in between. In germline, CDR1 is SEHNR, CDR2 FQNEAQ (reference sequence). The CDR3 runs 15 residues. The CDR3 region has the DNA TGTGCCAGCAGCTTACTAGCGTCAAGTGCCGGGGAGCTGTTTTTT. It is translated as CASSLLASSAGELFF. Complete variable domain (other parts from reference TRBV7-9 and TRBJ2-2): DTGVSQNPRHKITKRGQNVTFRCDPISEHNRLYWYRQTLGQGPEFLTYFQNEAQLEKSRLLSDRFSAERPKGSFSTLEIQRTEQGDSAMYLCASSLLASSAGELFFGEGSRLTVL.

The CDR3 region is CASRSTGELSYGYTF. DNA of the CDR3: TGCGCCAGCAGATCCACAGGGGAACTTAGCTATGGCTACACCTTC. This rearrangement joins TRBV5-1 to TRBJ1-2; 7 nucleotides line up with TRBD1. The CDR3 loop spans 15 amino acids. V lost 5 bases, J lost 4 bases, and 11 bases stayed unmatched. From germline, CDR1 is SGHRS and CDR2 YFSETQ.

This chain uses TRBV7-2 with TRBJ1-1; possibly TRBD1 for D (5 bases). Trimming removed 6 bases from V and 1 base from J, with 15 bases in between. Germline loops: CDR1 SGHTA, CDR2 FQGNSA. The CDR3 is made up of 15 amino acids. In DNA form, the CDR3 reads TGTGCCAGCAGGTCGGGGAGGGGCGAGAACACTGAAGCTTTCTTT. Its protein is CASRSGRGENTEAFF.

This sequence joins TRBV11-3 and TRBJ2-7, with TRBD2 matching 7 bases. Germline CDR1 SGHNT, CDR2 YENEEA. The CDR3 extends over 16 amino acids. V dropped 0 bases and J dropped 2; count of bases not matched to a gene: 7. The CDR3, as DNA: TGTGCCAGCAGCTTAGATTCCAGCGGGGAAGCCTACGAGCAGTACTTC. It encodes CASSLDSSGEAYEQYF.

The genes are TRBV5-1 and TRBJ2-5, with 7 bases that match TRBD1. The CDR3 is 15 amino acids. CDR1 and CDR2 (germline): SGHRS, YFSETQ. With 0 bases clipped from V and 3 bases from J, the junction kept 5 bases outside the gene matches. The CDR3 region has the DNA TGCGCCAGCAGCTTGGTAGGCAGGGGGAAAGAGACCCAGTACTTC. Amino acids: CASSLVGRGKETQYF.

The chain couples TRBV7-3 to TRBJ2-7, with 10 bases lining up with TRBD1. The CDR3 runs 14 residues. The germline V gene has CDR1 SGHTA and CDR2 FQGTGA. Losses at the gene ends were 5 bases for V and 3 bases for J; bases not matched to a gene: 4. The CDR3 is CASSQWTGGYEQYF. The CDR3 nucleotides are TGTGCCAGCAGCCAATGGACAGGGGGCTACGAGCAGTACTTC.

This clone was seen more than once but under ten times. The V call is TRBV4-1, the J call TRBJ1-1, with TRBD1 identical over 11 bases. The CDR3 covers 18 residues. Per germline, CDR1 MGHRA and CDR2 YSYEKL. V lost 3 bases to trimming and J lost 4 bases; unmatched junction nucleotides: 13. The CDR3 is CASSHGTGGYLVSTEAFF. Written as DNA, the CDR3 is TGCGCCAGCAGCCACGGGACAGGGGGATATCTCGTTTCCACTGAAGCTTTCTTT.

V usage is TRBV19 and J usage is TRBJ2-2, with D uncertain. The CDR3 spans 14 residues. V lost 7 bases and J lost 0, with 9 bases in between. Germline CDR1 reads LNHDA; CDR2 reads SQIVND (reference sequence). The DNA for the CDR3 is TGTGCCAGTAAAAGCCAGGCGAACACCGGGGAGCTGTTTTTT. Encoded protein: CASKSQANTGELFF.

The genes are TRBV25-1 and TRBJ1-6, with 10 positions matching TRBD1. J was trimmed by 5 bases and V by 5 bases; bases with no gene match: 9. Germline lookup yields CDR1 MGHDK and CDR2 SYGVNS. CDR3 length equals 17 residues. The CDR3 nucleotides read TGTGCCAGCAGTCAAAAGACAGGGGGCGCGGATAATTCACCCCTCCACTTT. It encodes CASSQKTGGADNSPLHF.

This clone appeared a single time. The chain couples TRBV9 to TRBJ2-2; 7 bases align to TRBD1. Germline V gene lookup returns CDR1 SGDLS and CDR2 YYNGEE. This CDR3 region has 15 residues. V trimming: 0 bases; J trimming: 4 bases; junction bases outside the gene matches: 3. CDR3 loop: CASSVEGASTGELFF. For the CDR3, the DNA is TGTGCCAGCAGCGTAGAGGGGGCCTCCACCGGGGAGCTGTTTTTT.

The chain couples TRBV12-3 or TRBV12-4 to TRBJ1-2; D is ambiguous. V was pared by 2 bases and J by 5 bases, with 9 bases between. CDR3 length: 13 residues. The chain's CDR3 is CASSLSSGYGYTF. The CDR3 DNA reads as TGTGCCAGCAGTTTAAGTTCGGGGTATGGCTACACCTTC.

This sequence joins TRBV28 and TRBJ2-7; D is unclear. Trimming took off 2 bases at V and 5 bases at J, with 10 bases between the two ends. CDR1 MDHEN and CDR2 SYDVKM come from the germline V gene. The CDR3 extends over 13 amino acids. The CDR3 sequence: CASSLVSKHEQYF. Here the CDR3 DNA reads TGTGCCAGCAGTTTAGTCTCTAAGCACGAGCAGTACTTC.

This clone came up a few times. The chain recombines TRBV7-2 with TRBJ1-6; D possibly corresponds to TRBD1 (5 bases). Trimming left V 3 bases short and J 11 bases short, with 20 bases between. The CDR3 runs to 16 residues. The V gene's germline CDR1 is SGHTA and CDR2 FQGNSA. The CDR3 protein is CASSFGPRGGTAPLHF. The DNA for the CDR3 is TGTGCCAGCAGCTTTGGCCCCCGGGGGGGGACCGCACCCCTCCACTTT.

The chain is built from TRBV28 and TRBJ2-5; 7 bases fit TRBD2. This CDR3 is 16 amino acids long. After removal of 1 base from V and 1 base from J, the junction contained 6 bases not matched to a gene. The germline CDR1 and CDR2 sequences are MDHEN and SYDVKM. CDR3 sequence (DNA): TGTGCCAGCAGTTTATCCCCCGGGGGGAGCCAAGAGACCCAGTACTTC. Protein: CASSLSPGGSQETQYF.

V usage is TRBV5-5 and J usage is TRBJ1-1, with 9 bases lining up with TRBD1. The germline V gene encodes CDR1 SGHKS and CDR2 YYEKEE (reference sequence). The CDR3 spans 13 residues. Losses at the gene ends were 4 bases for V and 4 bases for J; bases not matched to a gene: 2. Here the CDR3 reads CASSRDRATEAFF. In DNA form, the CDR3 reads TGTGCCAGCAGCCGGGACAGGGCCACTGAAGCTTTCTTT.

The rearrangement uses TRBV3-1 (or the pseudogene TRBV3-2) and TRBJ1-2; the D gene is possibly TRBD1 (6 bases). Germline V gene data show CDR1 as LGHDT and CDR2 as YNNKEL (reference sequence). Trimming removed 2 bases from V and 10 bases from J, with 17 bases in between. CDR3 length equals 14 residues. DNA for the CDR3: TGTGCCAGCAGCCAACCCCACCCACAGGGAGCCTACACCTTC. Protein sequence: CASSQPHPQGAYTF.

The chain links TRBV4-3 to TRBJ1-2; TRBD1 matches at 9 bases. Germline CDR1 LGHNA, CDR2 YSLEER. The length of the CDR3 is 16 residues. With 3 bases clipped from V and 2 bases from J, the junction kept 7 bases outside the gene matches. The chain's CDR3 is CASSQAGQGINYGYTF. Here the CDR3 DNA reads TGCGCCAGCAGCCAGGCTGGACAGGGGATAAACTATGGCTACACCTTC.

V gene TRBV19 combines with J gene TRBJ1-5; D uncertain. Germline values: CDR1 LNHDA, CDR2 SQIVND (reference sequence). The germline V and J ends were trimmed by 1 base and 4 bases, with 11 bases remaining between them. The CDR3 totals 15 residues. The CDR3 region is CASSIATVRNQPQHF. In DNA form, the CDR3 reads TGTGCCAGTAGTATAGCAACAGTTCGAAATCAGCCCCAGCATTTT.

V and J are TRBV18 and TRBJ2-5; 7 bases line up with TRBD1. Germline loops: CDR1 KGHSH, CDR2 LQKENI. J was trimmed by 5 bases and V by 6 bases; bases with no gene match: 15. This CDR3 contains 16 residues. Written as DNA, the CDR3 is TGTGCCAGCTCCCAAAGACAGGGCACGCCAGGGGAGACCCAGTACTTC. Its protein product is CASSQRQGTPGETQYF.

This clone was counted once. The J gene is TRBJ1-6, the V gene TRBV4-1, with D perhaps matching TRBD1 (5 bases). V dropped 4 bases and J dropped 10 bases, with 11 bases sitting between them. Per germline, CDR1 MGHRA and CDR2 YSYEKL. This CDR3 is built from 13 residues. The CDR3 bases are TGCGCCAGCAGCCCCCTAGGGGCATCACCCCTCCACTTT. This translates into CASSPLGASPLHF.